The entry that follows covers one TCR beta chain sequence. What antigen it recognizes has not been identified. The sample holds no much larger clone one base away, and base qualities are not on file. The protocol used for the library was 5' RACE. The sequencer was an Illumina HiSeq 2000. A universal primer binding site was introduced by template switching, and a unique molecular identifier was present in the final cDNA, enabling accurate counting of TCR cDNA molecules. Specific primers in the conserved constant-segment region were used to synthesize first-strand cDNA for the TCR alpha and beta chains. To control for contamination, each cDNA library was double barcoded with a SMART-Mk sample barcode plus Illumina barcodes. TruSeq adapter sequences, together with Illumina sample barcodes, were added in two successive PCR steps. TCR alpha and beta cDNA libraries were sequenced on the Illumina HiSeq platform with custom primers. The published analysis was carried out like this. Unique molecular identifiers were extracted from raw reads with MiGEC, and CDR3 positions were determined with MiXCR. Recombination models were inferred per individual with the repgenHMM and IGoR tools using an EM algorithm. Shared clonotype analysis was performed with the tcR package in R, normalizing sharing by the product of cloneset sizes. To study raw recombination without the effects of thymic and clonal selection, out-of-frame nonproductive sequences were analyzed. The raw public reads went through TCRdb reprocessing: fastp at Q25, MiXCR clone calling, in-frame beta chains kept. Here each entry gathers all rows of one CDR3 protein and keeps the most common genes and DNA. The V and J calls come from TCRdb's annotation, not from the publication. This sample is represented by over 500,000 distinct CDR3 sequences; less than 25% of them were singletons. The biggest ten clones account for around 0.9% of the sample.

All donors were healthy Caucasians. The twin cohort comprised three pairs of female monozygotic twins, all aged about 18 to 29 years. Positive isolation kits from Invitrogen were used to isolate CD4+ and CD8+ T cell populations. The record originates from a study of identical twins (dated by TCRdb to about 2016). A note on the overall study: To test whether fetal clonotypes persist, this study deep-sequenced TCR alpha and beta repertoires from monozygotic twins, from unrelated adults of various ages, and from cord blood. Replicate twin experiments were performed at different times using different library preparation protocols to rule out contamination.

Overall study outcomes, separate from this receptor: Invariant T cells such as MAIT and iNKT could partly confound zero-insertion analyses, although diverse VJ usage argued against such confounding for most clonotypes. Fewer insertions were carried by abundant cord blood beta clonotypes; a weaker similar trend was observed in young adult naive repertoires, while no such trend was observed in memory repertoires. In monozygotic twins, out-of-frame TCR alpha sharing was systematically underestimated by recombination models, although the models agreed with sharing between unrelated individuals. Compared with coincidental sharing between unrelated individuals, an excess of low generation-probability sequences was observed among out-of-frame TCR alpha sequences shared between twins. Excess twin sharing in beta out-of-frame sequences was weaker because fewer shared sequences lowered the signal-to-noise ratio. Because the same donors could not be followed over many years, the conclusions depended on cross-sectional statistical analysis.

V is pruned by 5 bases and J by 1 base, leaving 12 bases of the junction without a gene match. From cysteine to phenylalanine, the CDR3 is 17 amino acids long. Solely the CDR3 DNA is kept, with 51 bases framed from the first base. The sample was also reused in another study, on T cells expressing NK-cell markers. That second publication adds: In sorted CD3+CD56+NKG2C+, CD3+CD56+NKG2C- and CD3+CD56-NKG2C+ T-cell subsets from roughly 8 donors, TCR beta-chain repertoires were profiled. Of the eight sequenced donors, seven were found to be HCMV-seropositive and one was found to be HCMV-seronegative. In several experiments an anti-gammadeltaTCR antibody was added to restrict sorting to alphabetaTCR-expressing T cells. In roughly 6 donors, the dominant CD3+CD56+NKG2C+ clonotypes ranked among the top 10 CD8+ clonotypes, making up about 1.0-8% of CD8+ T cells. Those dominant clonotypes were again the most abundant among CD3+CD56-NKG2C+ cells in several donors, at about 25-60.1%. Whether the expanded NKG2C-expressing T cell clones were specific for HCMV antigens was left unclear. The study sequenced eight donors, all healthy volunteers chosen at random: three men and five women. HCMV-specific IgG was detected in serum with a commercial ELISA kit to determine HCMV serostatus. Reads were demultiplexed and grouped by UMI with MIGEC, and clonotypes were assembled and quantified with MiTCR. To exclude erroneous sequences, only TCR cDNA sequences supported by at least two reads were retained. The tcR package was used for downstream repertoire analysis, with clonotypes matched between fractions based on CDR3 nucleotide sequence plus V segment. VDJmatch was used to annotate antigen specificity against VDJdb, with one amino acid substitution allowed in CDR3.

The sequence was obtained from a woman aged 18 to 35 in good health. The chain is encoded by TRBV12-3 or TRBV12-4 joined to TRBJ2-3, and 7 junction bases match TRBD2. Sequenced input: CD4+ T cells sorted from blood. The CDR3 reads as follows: CASSRPRLADRTDTQYF. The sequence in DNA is TGTGCCAGCAGTCGCCCGCGGCTAGCGGACCGCACAGATACGCAGTATTTT.